This TCR beta chain was recovered during a study of T cell responses to AZD1222 COVID-19 vaccine (dated by TCRdb to the early 2020s). Describing the broader study: AZD1222 recipients with second doses at about 4 weeks or about 12 weeks were pooled, because spike-specific TCR depth and breadth did not differ between schedules. TCR sequencing was performed for 230 to 250 trial participants, of whom around 200 were given two doses of AZD1222 and approximately 26 were given two doses of MenACWY control vaccine. Enrollment into the trials was organized by age into subgroups of 18-55, 56-69 and 70-plus years, and those subgroups contained roughly 150, 30 and 60 TCR-sequenced participants, respectively.

CDR3 length: 13 amino acids, cysteine to phenylalanine. Left in the record is the CDR3 DNA by itself, 39 bases read in frame from the first base. The V and J ends are trimmed by 3 bases and 1 base, leaving 6 bases between them. The investigation overall reported the following: Conclusions about previously exposed vaccinees are limited, since just a handful of AZD1222 recipients were seropositive for SARS-CoV-2 at baseline. The vaccine-associated CD4 TCRs covered the entire spike protein, and the dominant responses fell in regions 160-218 and 743-854. Because no day 14 peak-response samples were available, repertoires were characterized only after the peak T cell response. Participants were mostly white British, with more females than males. The authors suggested clonal diversity may have been underestimated. The 56-69-year group was small, and its depth increase did not reach significance, likely because of low power. Reportedly, close to half of the unique spike-specific TCRs recognized epitopes lying outside the regions that are mutated in the B.1.351 and B.1.1.7 variants. After two AZD1222 doses, both the breadth and the depth of spike-specific TCRs were significantly higher than at day 0 and than in MenACWY recipients.

Points on this clone: The target of this receptor is not known. Base qualities are missing; no much larger clone stands one base away.

This sample's time point label indicates: baseline before first vaccination. Vaccinee samples were obtained from the UK trials COV001 and COV002, which included a single-blind randomized controlled phase 2/3 trial of AZD1222 (ChAdOx1 nCoV-19) in healthy adults. For TCRbeta chain sequencing, PBMC samples were collected from trial participants at day 0 and at day 28 after the second dose. The CDR3 regions of human TCRbeta chains were analyzed by immunosequencing. Under the source paper's analysis protocol: TCRs in the repertoires were compared against a reference library of SARS-CoV-2-specific TCRs that had been generated with the MIRA antigen-specificity platform. Breadth was defined as the fraction of unique TCRs that were SARS-CoV-2-associated, and depth was defined as the fraction of total T cells that were SARS-CoV-2-associated. Using the MIRA data, each spike-specific TCR was assigned both to the spike region to which the TCR was reactive and to a CD4 or CD8 class. Log10-transformed breadth and depth values were compared by one-way ANOVA with Sidak's multiple comparisons tests. TCRdb limited this immuneACCESS table to in-frame rearrangements with V and J called. A share of clones is missing; checked studies link under half to unresolved V genes, and the rest is unexplained. V and J calls and clone size are those listed in that table; D and trimming were worked out from the DNA. This sample holds about 97,000 clones; around 89% were observed only once. Approximately 7% of the sample rests with the top ten.

This TCR was sampled from an adult in good health. In this chain, TRBV12-3 or TRBV12-4 is recombined with TRBJ1-1; confidence is insufficient to name the D gene. The sequenced sample was peripheral blood, obtained on day 0 of AZD1222 vaccination. The bases read TGTGCCAGCAGTTTTGACCAGAACACTGAAGCTTTCTTT. Its translation reads: CASSFDQNTEAFF.